This T cell receptor (beta chain) was retrieved from a study of T cell responses to AZD1222 COVID-19 vaccine. Whole-study findings and limits: The repertoires were collected only after the peak T cell response. Unmutated variant regions reportedly attract nearly half of all spike-specific TCRs. A mostly white British donor set with more females was recruited, and clonal diversity was possibly underestimated. At baseline, seropositivity was found in only a handful of AZD1222 recipients.

A note on this clone: As yet, its antigen is unknown.

The repertoire was sequenced with immunoSEQ multiplex PCR; TCRdb's copy has only in-frame clones and lacks some. The top ten clones hold 40% to 55% of a sample with approximately 110,000 clones, 80% to 90% of them seen once. The length of the CDR3 is 12 residues. Germline-derived CDR1 and CDR2 are SEHNR and FQNEAQ (reference sequence). V lost 4 bases, J lost 12 bases, and 10 bases lay in between. The specimen was peripheral blood, collected 28 days after the second AZD1222 dose. This rearrangement joins TRBV7-9 to TRBJ1-6; possible D gene TRBD1, 5 bases. This clonotype was sampled from an adult who received the AZD1222 COVID-19 vaccine. CDR3 sequence: CASSWGTEPLHF. The CDR3 DNA sequence: TGTGCCAGCAGCTGGGGGACGGAACCCCTCCACTTT.